This T cell receptor beta chain was sequenced for a study of cytomegalovirus exposure and HLA in healthy donors. CDR3 size: 14 residues. The germline gives CDR1 SEHNR, CDR2 FQNEAQ (reference sequence). Trimming at V came to 4 bases and at J to 5 bases, leaving 4 bases not matched to a gene. PCR was performed using 60 Vbeta and 13 Jbeta primers. Using immunoSEQ multiplex PCR, the repertoire was profiled, and TCRdb retains in-frame clones only, with some absent. The profile shows some 210,000 clones, about 83% of them singletons. Turning to this clone: Its antigen is undetermined.

General observations from the study: Several of the most significant clusters were apparently associated with common viral pathogens in a later analysis. High sensitivity and specificity were reportedly achieved when the classifier diagnosed cytomegalovirus status.

The V and J genes are TRBV7-9 and TRBJ2-4, with 8 bases aligning to TRBD2. The sample consisted of PBMCs. This TCR was sampled from a woman aged 45 to 65 in good health and CMV-seropositive. CDR3 DNA: TGTGCCAGCAGCTCCTCGGGACTAGAAAACATTCAGTACTTC. It specifies CASSSSGLENIQYF.